This TCR beta chain was identified in a study of response to subunit inactivated influenza vaccine. Study-wide findings and caveats: Authors suggested seasonal influenza vaccinations each recruit few new T cells.

TCRdb re-called the RT-PCR reads through MiXCR, storing one row per CDR3 protein. The sample lists hundreds of thousands of distinct CDR3 sequences, about a fifth occurring once. In regard to this clonotype: The antigen is unknown.

The CDR3 contains 14 residues. Germline loops: CDR1 SGDLS, CDR2 YYNGEE. Deletions cut 3 bases from V and 6 bases from J, with 10 bases between. Here the sequenced sample was PBMCs from blood, taken more than 4 days after vaccination. The TCR was taken from a man in his forties or fifties who received an inactivated influenza vaccine. The J gene is TRBJ1-6, the V gene TRBV9; D is perhaps TRBD1 (5 bases). The CDR3 nucleotides read TGTGCCAGCAGCGCGCAGGGCAGTAATTCACCCCTCCACTTT. It codes for CASSAQGSNSPLHF.